A selection of T cell receptor beta chains follows, all from one sample in a study of blood T cell repertoires in COVID-19. TCRdb's copy holds only in-frame clones and misses some; the assay was immunoSEQ multiplex PCR. The sample has about 130,000 clones; roughly 80% are singletons. Sequenced input: peripheral blood. Source of these receptors: a man aged 55 to 70 with acute or convalescent COVID-19. Each CDR3 is given with its conserved first and last residue. Fields, in order: CDR3 DNA, CDR3 protein, D gene, clone size, J gene, V gene. A D gene is named only where the DNA matches it firmly. Not all rows give a size; the values are once, few, many and, for expanded clones, a class.

DNA: TGTGCCAGCAGCCAAGGGACAGGGGGATCGCAGTATTTT; CDR3: CASSQGTGGSQYF; D: TRBD1; size: -; J: TRBJ2-3; V: TRBV3-1/TRBV3-2
DNA: TGTGCCAGCAGCCCTTTCGGGGGTAGCTCTGGGGCCAACGTCCTGACTTTC; CDR3: CASSPFGGSSGANVLTF; D: -; size: -; J: TRBJ2-6; V: TRBV6-2/TRBV6-3
DNA: TGTGCCAGCAGCTTGGAGGATAACATTCAGTACTTC; CDR3: CASSLEDNIQYF; D: -; size: -; J: TRBJ2-4; V: TRBV7-9
DNA: TGTGCCAGCAGCCCGGGACCACCCTCGACAGGGGGCCTCGAGGAGCTGTTTTTT; CDR3: CASSPGPPSTGGLEELFF; D: TRBD1; size: -; J: TRBJ2-2; V: TRBV3-1/TRBV3-2
DNA: TGTGCCAGCAGCCCCACATTGACAGGGCCCCCCTATGGCTACACCTTC; CDR3: CASSPTLTGPPYGYTF; D: TRBD1; size: -; J: TRBJ1-2; V: TRBV3-1/TRBV3-2
DNA: TGTGCCAGCAGCTTTCAACCGGGCTCCTACAATGAGCAGTTCTTC; CDR3: CASSFQPGSYNEQFF; D: -; size: few; J: TRBJ2-1; V: TRBV7-3
DNA: TGCGCCAGCAGCTCGGAAGGGGTTAGCGGGTTCTTC; CDR3: CASSSEGVSGFF; D: -; size: -; J: TRBJ2-1; V: TRBV5-1
DNA: TGTGCCAGCAGCTTGGTGGGTCAGGGGAACGAGCAGTACTTC; CDR3: CASSLVGQGNEQYF; D: -; size: few; J: TRBJ2-7; V: TRBV5-6
DNA: TGTGCCAGCAGCCCCAGCGGGGGGGCAGAGACCCAGTACTTC; CDR3: CASSPSGGAETQYF; D: TRBD2; size: -; J: TRBJ2-5; V: TRBV5-6
DNA: TGTGCCAGCAGCTACGGTCCCGGGACAGGGGGCGGCTCACCCCTCCACTTT; CDR3: CASSYGPGTGGGSPLHF; D: TRBD1; size: few; J: TRBJ1-6; V: TRBV5-5
DNA: TGTGCCAGCAGCGACCGACAGAACACCGGGGAGCTGTTTTTT; CDR3: CASSDRQNTGELFF; D: -; size: -; J: TRBJ2-2; V: TRBV6-4
DNA: TGCGCCAGCAGCTACGAGTCGGGGGTGAACACTGAAGCTTTCTTT; CDR3: CASSYESGVNTEAFF; D: -; size: -; J: TRBJ1-1; V: TRBV5-1
DNA: TGTGCCAGCAGCGTAGGCTGGGAGCCCTACAATGAGCAGTTCTTC; CDR3: CASSVGWEPYNEQFF; D: -; size: -; J: TRBJ2-1; V: TRBV9
DNA: TGTGCCAGCAGCCGAAGCAGGATTTCACCCCTCCACTTT; CDR3: CASSRSRISPLHF; D: -; size: -; J: TRBJ1-6; V: TRBV14
DNA: TGTGCCTGGAGTGGGCCCGAGACAGGGGGCTACGAGCAGTACTTC; CDR3: CAWSGPETGGYEQYF; D: TRBD1; size: -; J: TRBJ2-7; V: TRBV30
DNA: TGTGCCAGCAGCCAAAGTAATACGGATGGCTACACCTTC; CDR3: CASSQSNTDGYTF; D: -; size: -; J: TRBJ1-2; V: TRBV3-1/TRBV3-2
DNA: TGTGCCTGGAGTTTAGGGACAGCTAATGAAAAACTGTTTTTT; CDR3: CAWSLGTANEKLFF; D: TRBD1; size: -; J: TRBJ1-4; V: TRBV30
DNA: TGTGCCAGCAGCTCAATTGGGGGGGATAGCAATCAGCCCCAGCATTTT; CDR3: CASSSIGGDSNQPQHF; D: -; size: -; J: TRBJ1-5; V: TRBV7-8
DNA: TGTGCCAGCAGCCAGGCGGGAGTGAGGACCGGGGAGCTGTTTTTT; CDR3: CASSQAGVRTGELFF; D: TRBD2; size: large; J: TRBJ2-2; V: TRBV14
DNA: TGTGCCAGCAGCTTAGTGACTAAACTAGGGGAGCTGTTTTTT; CDR3: CASSLVTKLGELFF; D: -; size: -; J: TRBJ2-2; V: TRBV11-2
DNA: TGTGCCAGCAGCCTAGGGGCAGGCGAGACCCAGTACTTC; CDR3: CASSLGAGETQYF; D: -; size: -; J: TRBJ2-5; V: TRBV7-3
DNA: TGTGCCAGCAGTTTACAAGCGCTGAACACCGGGGAGCTGTTTTTT; CDR3: CASSLQALNTGELFF; D: -; size: -; J: TRBJ2-2; V: TRBV27
DNA: TGTGCCAGCAGTTCCCCGAGCTCCTACAATGAGCAGTTCTTC; CDR3: CASSSPSSYNEQFF; D: -; size: -; J: TRBJ2-1; V: TRBV27
DNA: TGTGCCAGCAGCTTAGCGCTGAGGGTTGGCACTGAAGCTTTCTTT; CDR3: CASSLALRVGTEAFF; D: -; size: few; J: TRBJ1-1; V: TRBV7-9
DNA: TGCGCCAGCAGCTTGGCCCCCCCCGACAGGGGGCTTGAAAAACTGTTTTTT; CDR3: CASSLAPPDRGLEKLFF; D: TRBD1; size: few; J: TRBJ1-4; V: TRBV5-1
DNA: TGTGCCAGCAGCTTAACTTCTACGAACGGCAATGAGCAGTTCTTC; CDR3: CASSLTSTNGNEQFF; D: -; size: few; J: TRBJ2-1; V: TRBV11-1
DNA: TGTGCCAGCAGTCGACAGGGGACCCAGAACACTGAAGCTTTCTTT; CDR3: CASSRQGTQNTEAFF; D: TRBD1; size: -; J: TRBJ1-1; V: TRBV2
DNA: TGTGCCAGCAGGGGTCAGGGGGGCAATTCACCCCTCCACTTT; CDR3: CASRGQGGNSPLHF; D: TRBD1; size: -; J: TRBJ1-6; V: TRBV27
DNA: TGTGCCAGCAGCGCGGACCGGGACATCCTTAACTATGGCTACACCTTC; CDR3: CASSADRDILNYGYTF; D: -; size: -; J: TRBJ1-2; V: TRBV11-2
DNA: TGCGCCAGCAGTGATACAGGGGGCCGCACAGATACGCAGTATTTT; CDR3: CASSDTGGRTDTQYF; D: TRBD1; size: -; J: TRBJ2-3; V: TRBV10-1
DNA: TGTGCCAGCAACGGGCTAGCGGGAGTGTGCTACGAGCAGTACTTC; CDR3: CASNGLAGVCYEQYF; D: TRBD2; size: once; J: TRBJ2-7; V: TRBV6-4
DNA: TGTGCCAGCTCCGGAACCGGGACAGACAATCAGCCCCAGCATTTT; CDR3: CASSGTGTDNQPQHF; D: TRBD1; size: few; J: TRBJ1-5; V: TRBV18
DNA: TGTGCCAGCAGTAACCAGGGGCCGGTCGGGGAGCTGTTTTTT; CDR3: CASSNQGPVGELFF; D: -; size: -; J: TRBJ2-2; V: TRBV6-5
DNA: TGTGCCAGCATGGTCCGGGTTCTCTCCTACGAGCAGTACTTC; CDR3: CASMVRVLSYEQYF; D: -; size: many; J: TRBJ2-7; V: TRBV2
DNA: TGCGCCAGCAGTGAAGGGGCTGGACTACACACCGGGGAGCTGTTTTTT; CDR3: CASSEGAGLHTGELFF; D: -; size: -; J: TRBJ2-2; V: TRBV10-1
DNA: TGTGCCAGCAGCCAAGCTCTAAAGACCCAGTACTTC; CDR3: CASSQALKTQYF; D: -; size: -; J: TRBJ2-5; V: TRBV3-1/TRBV3-2
DNA: TGCGCCAGCAGCTTGTTCAACGCGGCAAACTATGGCTACACCTTC; CDR3: CASSLFNAANYGYTF; D: -; size: -; J: TRBJ1-2; V: TRBV5-1
DNA: TGTGCCAGCAGCCAAGAACATAGCAATCAGCCCCAGCATTTT; CDR3: CASSQEHSNQPQHF; D: -; size: once; J: TRBJ1-5; V: TRBV3-1/TRBV3-2
DNA: TGTGCAAGTCGCTTAATATATTGGAGGACTAATGAAAAACTGTTTTTT; CDR3: CASRLIYWRTNEKLFF; D: -; size: -; J: TRBJ1-4; V: TRBV12-2
DNA: TGTGCCAGCAGACCCGGGACAGGGGATACTGAAGCTTTCTTT; CDR3: CASRPGTGDTEAFF; D: TRBD1; size: -; J: TRBJ1-1; V: TRBV6-5
DNA: TGCGCCAGCAAGCGGATAGGGATCGACAATGAGCAGTTCTTC; CDR3: CASKRIGIDNEQFF; D: -; size: once; J: TRBJ2-1; V: TRBV5-1
DNA: TGCAGCGTTGGTCGAGGGTCTCCTAACTATGGCTACACCTTC; CDR3: CSVGRGSPNYGYTF; D: -; size: -; J: TRBJ1-2; V: TRBV29-1
DNA: TGTGCAAGTCGCTTAGCCCGGGACAGTGGATCACCCCTCCACTTT; CDR3: CASRLARDSGSPLHF; D: -; size: -; J: TRBJ1-6; V: TRBV12-2
DNA: TGTGCCAGCAGCGTGACAGGGTTCGTCCCCGGCGGCTACACCTTC; CDR3: CASSVTGFVPGGYTF; D: TRBD1; size: -; J: TRBJ1-2; V: TRBV9
DNA: TGTGCCAGCAGCGGACAGAACTATGGCTACACCTTC; CDR3: CASSGQNYGYTF; D: -; size: once; J: TRBJ1-2; V: TRBV9
DNA: TGTGCCAGCTCCCCACGGGGGGCGTATGTTTCACCCCTCCACTTT; CDR3: CASSPRGAYVSPLHF; D: -; size: few; J: TRBJ1-6; V: TRBV6-5
DNA: TGCGCCAGCAGTAAAACAGGGATCCCTGAAGCTTTCTTT; CDR3: CASSKTGIPEAFF; D: -; size: -; J: TRBJ1-1; V: TRBV5-1
DNA: TGTGCCAGCAGCTCGACCGGTTTCCAAGGAGGTCAGCCCCAGCATTTT; CDR3: CASSSTGFQGGQPQHF; D: -; size: -; J: TRBJ1-5; V: TRBV7-9
DNA: TGTGCCAGCGGGCTAGCGGGGAATACTAATGAGCAGTTCTTC; CDR3: CASGLAGNTNEQFF; D: TRBD2; size: -; J: TRBJ2-1; V: TRBV7-3
DNA: TGTGCCAGTAGTATTCCGGGACAAAACAATGAGCAGTTCTTC; CDR3: CASSIPGQNNEQFF; D: -; size: -; J: TRBJ2-1; V: TRBV19
DNA: TGCGCCAGCAGCTTGGGGCAGGCTTTGTTCTATGGCTACACCTTC; CDR3: CASSLGQALFYGYTF; D: -; size: few; J: TRBJ1-2; V: TRBV5-1
DNA: TGTGCCAGCAGCTTGGACCCGGCCGGGGGCTATGGCTACACCTTC; CDR3: CASSLDPAGGYGYTF; D: -; size: few; J: TRBJ1-2; V: TRBV5-5
DNA: TGTGCCAGCAGCCTACAGGGGGCGAATAATTCACCCCTCCACTTT; CDR3: CASSLQGANNSPLHF; D: TRBD1; size: -; J: TRBJ1-6; V: TRBV7-3
DNA: TGTGCCAGCGCTCGACAGGGGGGCACAGATACGCAGTATTTT; CDR3: CASARQGGTDTQYF; D: TRBD1; size: -; J: TRBJ2-3; V: TRBV6-4
DNA: TGCGCCAGCAGCGTATCACTAGCGGGGGGCCACGCAGATACGCAGTATTTT; CDR3: CASSVSLAGGHADTQYF; D: TRBD2; size: -; J: TRBJ2-3; V: TRBV4-1